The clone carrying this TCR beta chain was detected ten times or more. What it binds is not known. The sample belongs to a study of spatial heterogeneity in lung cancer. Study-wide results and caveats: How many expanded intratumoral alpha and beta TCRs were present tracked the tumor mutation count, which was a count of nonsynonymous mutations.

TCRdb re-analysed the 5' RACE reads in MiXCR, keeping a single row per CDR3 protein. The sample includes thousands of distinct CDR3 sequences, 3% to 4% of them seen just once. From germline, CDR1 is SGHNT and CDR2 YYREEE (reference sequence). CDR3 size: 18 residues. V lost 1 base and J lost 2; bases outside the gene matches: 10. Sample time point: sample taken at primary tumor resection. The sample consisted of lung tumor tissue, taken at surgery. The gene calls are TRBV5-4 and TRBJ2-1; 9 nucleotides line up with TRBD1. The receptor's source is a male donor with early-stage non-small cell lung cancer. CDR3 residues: CASSLKIDRGFTYNEQFF. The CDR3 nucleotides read TGTGCCAGCAGCTTGAAGATAGACAGGGGGTTCACCTACAATGAGCAGTTCTTC.